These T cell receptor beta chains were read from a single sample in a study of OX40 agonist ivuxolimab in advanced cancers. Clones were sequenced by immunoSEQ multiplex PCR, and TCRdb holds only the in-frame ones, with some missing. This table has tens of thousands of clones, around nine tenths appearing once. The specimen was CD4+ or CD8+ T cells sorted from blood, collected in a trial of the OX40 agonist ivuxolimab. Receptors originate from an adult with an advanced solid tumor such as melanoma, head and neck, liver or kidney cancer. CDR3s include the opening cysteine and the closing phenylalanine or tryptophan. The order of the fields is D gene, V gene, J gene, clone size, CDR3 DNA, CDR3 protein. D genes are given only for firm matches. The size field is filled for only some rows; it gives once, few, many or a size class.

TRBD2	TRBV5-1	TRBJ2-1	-	TGCGCCAGCAGCTACCGGGACTACCTTAACAATGAGCAGTTCTTC	CASSYRDYLNNEQFF
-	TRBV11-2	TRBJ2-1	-	TGTGCCAGCAGCTTCAACCGGGACCCCGAGCAGTTCTTC	CASSFNRDPEQFF
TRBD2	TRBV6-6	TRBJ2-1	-	TGTGCCAGCAGCCAGTCTAGCGGGAGGGCCGGAAATGAGCAGTTCTTC	CASSQSSGRAGNEQFF
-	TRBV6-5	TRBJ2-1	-	TGTGCCAGCAGTTATTCGGGGAGAAGCAATGAGCAGTTCTTC	CASSYSGRSNEQFF
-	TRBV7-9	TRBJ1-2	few	TGTGCCAGCAGCTTAGAGTCCCATGGTGGCTACACCTTC	CASSLESHGGYTF
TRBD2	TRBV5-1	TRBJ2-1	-	TGCGCCAGCAGCTCCGATAGCGGGACTTCCTACAATGAGCAGTTCTTC	CASSSDSGTSYNEQFF
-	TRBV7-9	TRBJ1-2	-	TGTGCCAGCAGCTTAGGGGTCGGAAGACCTAACTATGGCTACACCTTC	CASSLGVGRPNYGYTF
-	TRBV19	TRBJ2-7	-	TGTGCCAGTGGAAGACAGGCCTCCTACGAGCAGTACTTC	CASGRQASYEQYF
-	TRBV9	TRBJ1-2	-	TGTGCCAGCAGCGCGACCGGGGCAAACTATGGCTACACCTTC	CASSATGANYGYTF
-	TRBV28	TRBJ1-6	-	TGTGCCAGCAGTGCAGTTAATTCACCCCTCCACTTT	CASSAVNSPLHF
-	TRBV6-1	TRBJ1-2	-	TGTGCCAGCAGTGGGGGATGGTCGCCGGACGGCTACTATGGCTACACCTTC	CASSGGWSPDGYYGYTF
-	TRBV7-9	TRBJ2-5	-	TGTGCCAGCAGCCGCAGGACGCTGGAAGAGACCCAGTACTTC	CASSRRTLEETQYF
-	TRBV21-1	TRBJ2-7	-	TGTGCCAGCAGCAGAGGCGGGAGGGCCCACGAGCAGTACTTC	CASSRGGRAHEQYF
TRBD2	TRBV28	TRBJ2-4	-	TGTGCCACCTCAGCGGGAGATCTGGGAAACATTCAGTACTTC	CATSAGDLGNIQYF
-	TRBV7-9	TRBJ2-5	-	TGTGCCAGCAGCTTACCATCGGGTGGGACCCAGTACTTC	CASSLPSGGTQYF
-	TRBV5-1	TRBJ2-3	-	TGCGCCAGCAGCACCCCTGGCGGGCCTAGCACAGATACGCAGTATTTT	CASSTPGGPSTDTQYF
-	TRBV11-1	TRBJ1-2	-	TGTGCCAGCAGCTTAGGGGTAGGAGGCTACACCTTC	CASSLGVGGYTF
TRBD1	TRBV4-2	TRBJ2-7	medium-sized	TGTGCCAGCAGCCAAGATGAGACAGGGGGCTACGAGCAGTACTTC	CASSQDETGGYEQYF
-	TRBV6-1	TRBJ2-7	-	TGTGCCAGCAGTGGAAGGGCGATACATGCCTACGAGCAGTACTTC	CASSGRAIHAYEQYF
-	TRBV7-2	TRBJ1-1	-	TGTGCCAGCAGCTTAGGTCTAGATGGAGCTTTCTTT	CASSLGLDGAFF
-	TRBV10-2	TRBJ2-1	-	TGCGCCAGCAGTGAGCAGACTAGGGACAATGAGCAGTTCTTC	CASSEQTRDNEQFF
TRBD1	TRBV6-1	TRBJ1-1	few	TGTGCCAGCAGTATCCAGGGGGGGGACACTGAAGCTTTCTTT	CASSIQGGDTEAFF
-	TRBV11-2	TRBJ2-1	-	TGTGCCAGCAGCTCCCCCGGGCGGGACGCCTACAATGAGCAGTTCTTC	CASSSPGRDAYNEQFF
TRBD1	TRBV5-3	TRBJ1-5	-	TGTGCCAGAAGTCCTGGGGACAGGGGGCACAATCAGCCCCAGCATTTT	CARSPGDRGHNQPQHF
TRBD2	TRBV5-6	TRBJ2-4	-	TGTGCCAGCAGCGATTTAGCGGGAGAGAACATTCAGTACTTC	CASSDLAGENIQYF
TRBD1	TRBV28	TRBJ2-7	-	TGTGCCAGCAATGACAGGGGGCCCTACGAGCAGTACTTC	CASNDRGPYEQYF
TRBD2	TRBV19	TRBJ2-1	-	TGTGCCAGTAGTAGGGGACTAGTGAGCTCCTACAATGAGCAGTTCTTC	CASSRGLVSSYNEQFF